This T cell receptor beta chain was sequenced in a study of monozygotic twins with inflammatory bowel disease. Study observations and caveats: With others, IBD patients shared fewer clonotypes than healthy twins did, especially with disease activity.

As for this clonotype: Its antigen is currently unknown.

Samples each yielded cDNA through eight separate reactions. Each UMI harboured a 6-nucleotide sample barcode and was appended via template switching. The authors ran two nested PCRs of approximately 16 and 10 cycles on TCRalpha and TCRbeta cDNA. TCRdb reprocessed the 5' RACE reads and stores each CDR3 protein as one record, lacking DNA. The sample spans some 330,000 distinct CDR3 sequences; the ten largest clones claim approximately 5.9%. From germline, CDR1 is MNHEY and CDR2 SVGEGT. CDR3 length equals 18 residues. The clonotype originates from a human donor with ulcerative colitis or Crohn's disease, or a healthy co-twin of an affected twin (not recorded which). Specimen: blood. The chain carries TRBV6-2 or TRBV6-3 and TRBJ1-2; absent DNA, TCRdb's TRBD1 call cannot be checked. The CDR3 protein is CASSYPPPDRTINYGYTF.